Sequencing of this T cell receptor beta chain was carried out in a study of shared clonotypes between healthy human individuals. Study-wide results and caveats: Researchers found naive subsets generally carried larger estimated richness than memory subsets. Owing to a small donor count, the genetic and exposure-history diversity represented was limited.

Original processing methods: Filtering was not the same, since immunoSEQ gave junction-only sequences without quality scores. The method was immunoSEQ multiplex PCR; TCRdb's version includes in-frame clones alone and lacks a portion of them. V and J calls and clone size follow that table, whereas D and trimming were derived from the DNA. Seen here are fewer than 2.5 million clones, approximately 93% observed once, and the top ten hold 0.36%. Turning to this clone: The antigen remains undetermined. Other DNA sequences in the same sample also yield this CDR3.

The ends were cut back, 0 bases at V and 0 bases at J, with 5 bases in the middle. This CDR3 has 14 amino acids. The V gene's germline CDR1 is SGHTA and CDR2 FQGNSA. The rearrangement joins TRBV7-2 to TRBJ1-1; no clear D. The sequenced sample consisted of naive CD4+ T cells from PBMCs. As for subset: CD45RA+ positively selected. This TCR derives from a young man in good health. Some clones in this sample may be carry-over from other donors' samples. For the CDR3, the DNA is TGTGCCAGCAGCTTAGCGGGCGTGAACACTGAAGCTTTCTTT. Translation: CASSLAGVNTEAFF.